This T cell receptor (beta chain) stems from a study of shared clonotypes between healthy human individuals. Whole-study results and caveats: Apart from blood, nothing was sampled; tissue repertoires likely differ. Few donors restricted represented genetic and exposure-history diversity.

Regarding this clone: Its antigen is unknown.

CDR1 is MDHEN, CDR2 SYDVKM, per germline. Trimming at V came to 6 bases and at J to 14 bases, leaving 15 bases not matched to a gene. The CDR3 is 15 residues long. Selected positively for CCR7 and CD45RO-negative, naive CD8 cells excluded terminally differentiated effector memory CD45RA+ cells. The assay was carried out at the deep level. DNA at roughly 0.2 ug, about 30,000 T cell genomes, went into sorted-subset replicate PCRs. Profiled with immunoSEQ multiplex PCR; TCRdb holds only in-frame clones, not every one. The sample records about 2.1 million clones, roughly 93% being singletons. This TCR came from a man between 18 and 35 years old in good health. Some clones in this sample may be carry-over from other donors' samples. The chain links TRBV28 to TRBJ2-1; TRBD2 matches 11 bases. Input material: naive CD8+ T cells from PBMCs. In nucleotides, the CDR3 is TGTGCCAGCAGGAATGCGGGACTAGCGGATCAGTGGAAGTTCTTC. It is translated as CASRNAGLADQWKFF.